These T cell receptor beta chains were read from a single sample in a study of shared clonotypes between healthy human individuals. The repertoire was sequenced with immunoSEQ multiplex PCR; TCRdb's copy has only in-frame clones and lacks some. Found here are under 2,000,000 clones, approximately 95% of them singletons; the top ten hold 0.95% to 1.5%. The sequenced sample consisted of naive CD8+ T cells sorted from blood. These receptors all come from a man aged 18 to 29 in good health. Each CDR3 is given with its conserved first and last residue. The order of the fields is J gene, V gene, D gene, clone size, CDR3 length, CDR3 DNA, CDR3 protein. The D gene is left open where the match is weak. Part of the rows lack a size; the others show once, few, many or a class for expanded clones.

>TRBJ2-1|TRBV9|TRBD2|-|19
TGTGCCAGCAGCGTAGCGGGACTAGCGGGAGCTGGGGGAGACAATGAGCAGTTCTTC
CASSVAGLAGAGGDNEQFF
>TRBJ1-2|TRBV5-6|-|-|15
TGTGCCAGCAGCTTGGAGTCTCTTCCTAACTATGGCTACACCTTC
CASSLESLPNYGYTF
>TRBJ2-1|TRBV30|-|-|14
TGTGCCTGGAGACTAGGTTCGGGGGAGAATGAGCAGTTCTTC
CAWRLGSGENEQFF
>TRBJ2-7|TRBV4-3|TRBD2|-|14
TGCGCCAGCAGCCACGGACTAGGTTTGAACGAGCAGTACTTC
CASSHGLGLNEQYF
>TRBJ1-1|TRBV11-2|-|-|16
TGTGCCAGTGCGTTCATTTCCGGGGGGGAGAACACTGAAGCTTTCTTT
CASAFISGGENTEAFF
>TRBJ1-6|TRBV14|-|-|15
TGTGCCAGCAGCCAAACACAGGATAGAAATTCACCCCTCCACTTT
CASSQTQDRNSPLHF
>TRBJ2-2|TRBV6-1|-|-|16
TGTGCCAGCAGTGAAGACAGGGAGGGGAACACCGGGGAGCTGTTTTTT
CASSEDREGNTGELFF
>TRBJ2-7|TRBV5-6|TRBD1|-|14
TGTGCCAGCAGCTGGGGACAGAATACCTACGAGCAGTACTTC
CASSWGQNTYEQYF
>TRBJ2-3|TRBV11-3|TRBD2|once|17
TGTGCCAGCAGCTTAGGCGTTGCGGCGGGAGTGGGGGATACGCAGTATTTT
CASSLGVAAGVGDTQYF
>TRBJ1-2|TRBV5-4|-|-|15
TGTGCCAGCAGCTTCTTCTTGGGGTCTAACTATGGCTACACCTTC
CASSFFLGSNYGYTF